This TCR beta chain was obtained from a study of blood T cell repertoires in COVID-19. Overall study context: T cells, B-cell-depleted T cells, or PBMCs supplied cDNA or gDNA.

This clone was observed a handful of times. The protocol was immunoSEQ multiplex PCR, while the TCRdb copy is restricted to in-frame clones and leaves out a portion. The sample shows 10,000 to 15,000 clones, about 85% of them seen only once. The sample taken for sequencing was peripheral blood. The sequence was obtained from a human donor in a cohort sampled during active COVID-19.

CDR3 sequence (DNA): TGTGCCAGCAGCTCCCCTAGCGGGCACGCGGGTAACACCGGGGAGCTGTTTTTT. Residues: CASSSPSGHAGNTGELFF. The rearrangement joins TRBV11-2 to TRBJ2-2; 8 bases match TRBD2. The CDR3 totals 18 residues. Germline V CDR1 and CDR2: SGHAT, FQNNGV. V gave up 4 bases and J gave up 2 bases; unmatched junction bases: 12.